The clone carrying this T cell receptor (beta chain) was seen ten or more times. A J-beta primer mix and a sample-barcoded 5' primer were used in a second PCR of about 7 to 12 cycles. TCRdb passed the 5' RACE reads through MiXCR, listing each CDR3 protein once. The data contain some 890,000 distinct CDR3 sequences, about 28% of them singletons. The data were obtained in a study of blood T cells in healthy people across ages. Germline assignment: CDR1 MNHEY and CDR2 SVGAGI. CDR3 length equals 14 residues. The V gene lost 6 bases and the J gene lost 3 bases, with 15 bases spanning the gap. The same sample was also used in a study of T cells of mothers and their children.

V usage is TRBV6-5 and J usage is TRBJ2-7; D is perhaps TRBD1 (5 bases). This receptor was obtained from a woman in her 40s in good health. Sequenced material: blood. For the CDR3, the DNA is TGTGCCAGCAGCCCCTTCAGGGTGAACTACGAGCAGTACTTC. As protein: CASSPFRVNYEQYF.